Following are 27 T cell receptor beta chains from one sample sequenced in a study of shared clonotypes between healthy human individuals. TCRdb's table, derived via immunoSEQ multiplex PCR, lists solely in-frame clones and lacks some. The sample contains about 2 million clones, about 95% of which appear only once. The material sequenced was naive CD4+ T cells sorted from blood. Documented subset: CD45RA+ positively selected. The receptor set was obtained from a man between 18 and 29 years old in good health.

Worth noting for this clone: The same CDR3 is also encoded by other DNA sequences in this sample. DNA of the CDR3: TGTGCCAGCAGAGGACAGGGGGTAGGTGGCTACACCTTC. Translated: CASRGQGVGGYTF. This chain uses TRBV27 with TRBJ1-2; TRBD1 matches at 10 bases. Trimming cost V 6 bases and J 7 bases; bases outside gene matches: 5. This CDR3 spans 13 amino acids. Germline-derived CDR1 and CDR2 are MNHEY and SMNVEV (reference sequence).

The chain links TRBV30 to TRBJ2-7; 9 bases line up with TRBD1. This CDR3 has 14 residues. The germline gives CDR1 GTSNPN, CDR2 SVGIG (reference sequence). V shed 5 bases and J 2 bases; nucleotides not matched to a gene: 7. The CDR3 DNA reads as TGTGCCTGGGTCAAGGGACAGGGTACCTACGAGCAGTACTTC. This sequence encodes CAWVKGQGTYEQYF. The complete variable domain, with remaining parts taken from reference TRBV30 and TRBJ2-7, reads SQTIHQWPATLVQPVGSPLSLECTVEGTSNPNLYWYRQAAGRGLQLLFYSVGIGQISSEVPQNLSASRPQDRQFILSSKKLLLSDSGFYLCAWVKGQGTYEQYFGPGTRLTVT.

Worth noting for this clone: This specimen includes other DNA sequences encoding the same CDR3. The CDR3 sequence: CASSFSPDTQYF. In nucleotides, the CDR3 is TGTGCCAGCAGCTTCTCTCCAGATACGCAGTATTTT. This chain uses TRBV5-6 with TRBJ2-3; no definite D call. The CDR3 loop spans 12 amino acids. The V end was cut by 2 bases, the J end by 4 bases, with 5 bases between. CDR1 is SGHDT and CDR2 is YYEEEE in the germline V gene.

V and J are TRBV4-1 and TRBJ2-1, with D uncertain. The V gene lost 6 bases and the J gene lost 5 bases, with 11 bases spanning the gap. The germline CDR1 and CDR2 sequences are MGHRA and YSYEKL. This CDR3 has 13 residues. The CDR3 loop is CASRQSRNNEQFF. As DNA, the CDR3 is TGCGCCAGCAGGCAGTCGCGAAACAATGAGCAGTTCTTC.

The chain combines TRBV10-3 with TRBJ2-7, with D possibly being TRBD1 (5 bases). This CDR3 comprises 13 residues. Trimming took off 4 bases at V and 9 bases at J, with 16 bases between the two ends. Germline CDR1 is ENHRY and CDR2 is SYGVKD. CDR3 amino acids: CAISGTPPAGQYF. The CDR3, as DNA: TGTGCCATCAGTGGGACACCCCCCGCAGGGCAGTACTTC.

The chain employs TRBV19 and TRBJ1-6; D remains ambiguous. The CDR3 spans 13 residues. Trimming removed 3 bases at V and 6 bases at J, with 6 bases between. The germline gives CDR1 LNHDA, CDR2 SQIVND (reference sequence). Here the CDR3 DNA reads TGTGCCAGTAGTATGGAAGGTAATTCACCCCTCCACTTT. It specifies CASSMEGNSPLHF.

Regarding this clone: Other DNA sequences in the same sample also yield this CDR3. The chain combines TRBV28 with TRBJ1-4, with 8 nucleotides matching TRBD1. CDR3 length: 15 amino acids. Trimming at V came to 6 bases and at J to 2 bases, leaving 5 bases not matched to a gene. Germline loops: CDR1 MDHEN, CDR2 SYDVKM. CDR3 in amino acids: CASSPGGRTNEKLFF. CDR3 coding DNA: TGTGCCAGCAGCCCAGGGGGCAGGACTAATGAAAAACTGTTTTTT.

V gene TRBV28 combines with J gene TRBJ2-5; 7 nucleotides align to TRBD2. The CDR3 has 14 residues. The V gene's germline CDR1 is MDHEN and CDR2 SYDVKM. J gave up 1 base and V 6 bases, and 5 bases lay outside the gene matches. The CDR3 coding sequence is TGTGCCAGCAGCCCTTGGGGGGGCCAAGAGACCCAGTACTTC. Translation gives CASSPWGGQETQYF.

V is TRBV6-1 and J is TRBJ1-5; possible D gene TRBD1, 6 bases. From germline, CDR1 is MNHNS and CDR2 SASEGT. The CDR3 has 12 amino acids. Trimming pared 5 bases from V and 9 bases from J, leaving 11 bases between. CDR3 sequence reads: CASSTTGTPQHF. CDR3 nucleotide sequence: TGTGCCAGCAGTACTACAGGGACGCCCCAGCATTTT.

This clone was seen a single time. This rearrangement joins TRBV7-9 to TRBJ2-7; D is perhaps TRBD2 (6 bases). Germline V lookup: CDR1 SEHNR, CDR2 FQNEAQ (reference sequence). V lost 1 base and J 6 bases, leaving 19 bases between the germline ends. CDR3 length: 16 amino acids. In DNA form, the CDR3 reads TGTGCCAGCAGCTTAGAGATAGGGACTCCTCGAACCGAGCAGTACTTC. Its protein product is CASSLEIGTPRTEQYF.

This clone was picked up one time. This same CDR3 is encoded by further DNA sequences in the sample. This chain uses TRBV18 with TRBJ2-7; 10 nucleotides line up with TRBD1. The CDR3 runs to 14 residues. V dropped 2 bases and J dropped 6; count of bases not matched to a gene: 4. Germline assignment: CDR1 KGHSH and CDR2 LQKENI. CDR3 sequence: CASSPGQGEGEQYF. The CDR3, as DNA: TGTGCCAGCTCACCAGGACAGGGGGAAGGCGAGCAGTACTTC.

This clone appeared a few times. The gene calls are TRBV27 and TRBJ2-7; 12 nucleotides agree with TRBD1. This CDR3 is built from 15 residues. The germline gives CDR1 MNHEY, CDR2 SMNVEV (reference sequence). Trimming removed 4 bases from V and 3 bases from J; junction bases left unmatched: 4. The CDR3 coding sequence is TGTGCCAGCAGTTCCGGGACAGGGGGCTTCTACGAGCAGTACTTC. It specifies CASSSGTGGFYEQYF.

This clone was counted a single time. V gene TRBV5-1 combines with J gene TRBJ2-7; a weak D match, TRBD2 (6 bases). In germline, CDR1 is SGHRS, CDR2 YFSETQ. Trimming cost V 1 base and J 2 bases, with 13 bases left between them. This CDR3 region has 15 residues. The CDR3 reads CASSLFGGSTYEQYF. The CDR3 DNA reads TGCGCCAGCAGCTTGTTTGGGGGGTCCACCTACGAGCAGTACTTC.

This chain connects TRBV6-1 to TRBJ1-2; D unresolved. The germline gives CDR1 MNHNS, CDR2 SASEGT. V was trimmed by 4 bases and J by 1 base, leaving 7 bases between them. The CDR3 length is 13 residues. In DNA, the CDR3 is TGTGCCAGCAGTGGGAGGGTTAACTATGGCTACACCTTC. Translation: CASSGRVNYGYTF.

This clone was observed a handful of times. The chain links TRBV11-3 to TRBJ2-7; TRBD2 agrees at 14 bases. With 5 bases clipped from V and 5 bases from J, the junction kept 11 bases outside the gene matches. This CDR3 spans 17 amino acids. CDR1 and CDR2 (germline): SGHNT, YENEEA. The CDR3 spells CASSPGTSGSPGDEQYF. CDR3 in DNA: TGTGCCAGCAGCCCAGGGACTAGCGGGAGCCCGGGGGACGAGCAGTACTTC.

The CDR3 DNA is TGTGCCAGCGCGACAGGGTCCTACGAGCAGTACTTC. Translated: CASATGSYEQYF. V usage is TRBV30 and J usage is TRBJ2-7; 7 bases are shared with TRBD1. The CDR3 spans 12 residues. Germline V lookup: CDR1 GTSNPN, CDR2 SVGIG (reference sequence). V shed 8 bases and J 1 base; nucleotides not matched to a gene: 5.

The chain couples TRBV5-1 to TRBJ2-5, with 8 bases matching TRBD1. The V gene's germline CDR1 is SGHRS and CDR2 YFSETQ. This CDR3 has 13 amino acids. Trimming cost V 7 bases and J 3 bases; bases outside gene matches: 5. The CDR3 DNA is TGCGCCAGCGGACCGACAGGGGAAGAGACCCAGTACTTC. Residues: CASGPTGEETQYF. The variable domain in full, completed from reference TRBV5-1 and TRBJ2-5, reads KAGVTQTPRYLIKTRGQQVTLSCSPISGHRSVSWYQQTPGQGLQFLFEYFSETQRNKGNFPGRFSGRQFSNSRSEMNVSTLELGDSALYLCASGPTGEETQYFGPGTRLLVL.

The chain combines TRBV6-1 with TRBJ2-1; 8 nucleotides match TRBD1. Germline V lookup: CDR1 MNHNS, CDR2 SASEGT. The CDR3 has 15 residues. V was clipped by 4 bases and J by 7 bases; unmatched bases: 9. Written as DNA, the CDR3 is TGTGCCAGCAGTGCCCAGACAGGGGTTCTAAATGAGCAGTTCTTC. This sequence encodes CASSAQTGVLNEQFF.

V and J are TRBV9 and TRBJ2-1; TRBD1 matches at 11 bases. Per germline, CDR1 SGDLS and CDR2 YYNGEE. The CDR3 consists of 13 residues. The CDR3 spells CGRDRGAHNEQFF. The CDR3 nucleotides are TGTGGCCGGGACAGGGGGGCTCACAATGAGCAGTTCTTC.

The CDR3 protein is CASSQTGLAGGTGATQYF. The CDR3, as DNA: TGCGCCAGCAGCCAAACGGGACTAGCGGGAGGGACAGGGGCGACCCAGTACTTC. This rearrangement joins TRBV4-3 to TRBJ2-5, with 16 bases fitting TRBD2. The CDR3 has 18 residues. Germline assignment: CDR1 LGHNA and CDR2 YSLEER. Losses at the gene ends were 2 bases for V and 7 bases for J; bases not matched to a gene: 10.

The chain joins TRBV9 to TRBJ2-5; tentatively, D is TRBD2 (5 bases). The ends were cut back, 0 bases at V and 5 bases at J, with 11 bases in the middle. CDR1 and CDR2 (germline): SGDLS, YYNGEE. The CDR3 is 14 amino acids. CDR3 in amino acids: CASSVGGVVETQYF. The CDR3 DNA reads TGTGCCAGCAGCGTAGGGGGAGTGGTCGAGACCCAGTACTTC.

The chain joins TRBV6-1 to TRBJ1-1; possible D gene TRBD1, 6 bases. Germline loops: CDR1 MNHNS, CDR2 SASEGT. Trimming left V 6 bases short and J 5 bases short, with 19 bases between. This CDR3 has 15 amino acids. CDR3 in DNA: TGTGCCAGCAGAGAGCAGATACAGGGAAGTACTGAAGCTTTCTTT. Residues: CASREQIQGSTEAFF.

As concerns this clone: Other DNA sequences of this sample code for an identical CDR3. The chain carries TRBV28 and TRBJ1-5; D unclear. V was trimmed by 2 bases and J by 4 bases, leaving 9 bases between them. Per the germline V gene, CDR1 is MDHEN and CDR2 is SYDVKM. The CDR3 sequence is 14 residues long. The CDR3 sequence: CASSLTPANQPQHF. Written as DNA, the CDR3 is TGTGCCAGCAGTTTAACCCCGGCGAATCAGCCCCAGCATTTT.

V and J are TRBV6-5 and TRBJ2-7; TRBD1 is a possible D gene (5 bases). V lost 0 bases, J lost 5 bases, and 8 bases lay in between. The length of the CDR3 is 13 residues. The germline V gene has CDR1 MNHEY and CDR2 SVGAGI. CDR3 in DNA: TGTGCCAGCAGTTACTCGGGGCTGGACGAGCAGTACTTC. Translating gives CASSYSGLDEQYF.

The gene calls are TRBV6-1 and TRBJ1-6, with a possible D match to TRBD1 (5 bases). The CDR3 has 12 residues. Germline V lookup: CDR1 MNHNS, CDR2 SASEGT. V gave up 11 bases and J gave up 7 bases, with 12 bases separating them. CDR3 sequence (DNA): TGTGCCCTAGCCCGGGGGAATTCACCCCTCCACTTT. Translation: CALARGNSPLHF.

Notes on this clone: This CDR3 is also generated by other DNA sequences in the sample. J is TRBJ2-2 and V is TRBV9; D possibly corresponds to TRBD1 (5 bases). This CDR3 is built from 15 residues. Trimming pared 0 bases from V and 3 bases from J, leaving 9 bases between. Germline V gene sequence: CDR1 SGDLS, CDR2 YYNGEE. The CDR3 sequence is CASSVAGRDTGELFF. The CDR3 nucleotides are TGTGCCAGCAGCGTAGCTGGCAGGGACACCGGGGAGCTGTTTTTT.

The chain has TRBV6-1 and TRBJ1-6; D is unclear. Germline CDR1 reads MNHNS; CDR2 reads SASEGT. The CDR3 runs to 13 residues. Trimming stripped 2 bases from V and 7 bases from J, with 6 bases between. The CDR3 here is CASSESGNSPLHF. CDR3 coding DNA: TGTGCCAGCAGTGAATCGGGGAATTCACCCCTCCACTTT.